This TCR beta chain is drawn from a study of blood T cell repertoires in COVID-19. Study in general: PBMCs, B-cell-depleted T cells, or T cells were the source of the cDNA or gDNA that made up the material.

Profiling relied on immunoSEQ multiplex PCR, and the TCRdb table lists in-frame clones only, not all of them. The sample carries some 77,000 clones, about 79% recorded once. Sequencing was performed on peripheral blood. This receptor was obtained from a man aged 70-80 years with acute or convalescent COVID-19.

The CDR3 region is CASSTRPYNEQFF. CDR3 DNA sequence: TGTGCCAGCAGCACGAGGCCGTACAATGAGCAGTTCTTC. The V gene is TRBV4-2, the J gene TRBJ2-1; D gene unclear. Germline V gene lookup returns CDR1 LGHNA and CDR2 YNFKEQ. Deletions cut 5 bases from V and 4 bases from J, with 9 bases between. The CDR3 sequence is 13 residues long.